These 13 T cell receptor beta chains were all obtained from the same sample, sequenced in a study of read filtering for tumor transcriptome and immune sequencing. This library used roughly 400 ng RNA and molecular barcoded adaptors spanning alpha/delta and beta/gamma chains. Via MiXCR, TCRdb re-called the reads, giving one row per CDR3 protein. This sample yields 65,000 or so distinct CDR3 sequences, of which roughly a fifth are seen a single time; roughly a tenth belongs to the top ten. Material for sequencing was a population of CD138-negative cells sorted from bone marrow. The receptors shown here come from a donor at least 40 years old with multiple myeloma.

The J gene is TRBJ2-5, the V gene TRBV5-1; a weak D match, TRBD1 (5 bases). Trimming removed 0 bases at V and 1 base at J, with 16 bases between. Germline V gene sequence: CDR1 SGHRS, CDR2 YFSETQ. CDR3 size: 17 residues. CDR3 protein: CASSLEGHGRIQETQYF. The CDR3, as DNA: TGCGCCAGCAGCTTGGAGGGGCACGGACGGATCCAAGAGACCCAGTACTTC. Full variable domain (missing parts from reference TRBV5-1 and TRBJ2-5): KAGVTQTPRYLIKTRGQQVTLSCSPISGHRSVSWYQQTPGQGLQFLFEYFSETQRNKGNFPGRFSGRQFSNSRSEMNVSTLELGDSALYLCASSLEGHGRIQETQYFGPGTRLLVL.

Of note for this clonotype: The final CDR3 position lacks the conserved phenylalanine or tryptophan, pointing to a likely read error. Here the CDR3 reads CASSRGLAGDPQNNEQFS. Here the CDR3 DNA reads TGTGCCAGCAGCCGAGGACTAGCGGGAGACCCCCAGAACAATGAGCAGTTCTCC. This chain joins TRBV11-2 and TRBJ2-1; 13 bases match TRBD2. CDR1 and CDR2 (germline): SGHAT, FQNNGV. This CDR3 contains 18 residues. V shed 5 bases and J 5 bases; nucleotides not matched to a gene: 12.

This clonotype is deemed medium-sized. V gene TRBV20-1 combines with J gene TRBJ2-1, with D unclear. This CDR3 spans 15 amino acids. Germline CDR1 and CDR2: DFQATT and SNEGSKA (reference sequence). In DNA, the CDR3 is TGCAGCAGTGAAGGTTTAGGGCTCTCCTACAATGAGCAGTTCTTC. It is translated as CSSEGLGLSYNEQFF.

In its sample, this clonotype was seen many times. CDR3 in DNA: TGTGCCAGCAGTATCCGGGTGAGGAATGGTGAGCAGTTCTTC. It yields the protein CASSIRVRNGEQFF. The chain carries TRBV28 and TRBJ2-1; D is unclear. The length of the CDR3 is 14 residues. From germline, CDR1 is MDHEN and CDR2 SYDVKM. The V gene lost 5 bases and the J gene lost 9 bases, with 17 bases spanning the gap.

Regarding this clonotype: The junction departs from germline at one end; a sequencing error may be responsible. This sequence joins TRBV20-1 and TRBJ2-1; 7 nucleotides match TRBD1. This CDR3 has 14 residues. The germline CDR1 and CDR2 sequences are DFQATT and SNEGSKA (reference sequence). The CDR3 region has the DNA TGCAGTGCGAGTACAGGGGCGGGTTCCAATGAGCAGTCCTTC. It specifies CSASTGAGSNEQSF.

Remarks on this clonotype: A much more abundant neighbour one base away suggests this may be a read error. The chain couples TRBV2 to TRBJ2-3, with D tentatively TRBD2 (7 bases). The CDR3 spans 13 residues. The germline gives CDR1 SNHLY, CDR2 FYNNEI. CDR3 coding DNA: TGTGCCAGCAGCGGGGGGCAGGGAGATACGCGGTATTTT. Residues: CASSGGQGDTRYF.

Notes on this clonotype: A much more abundant neighbour one base away suggests this may be a read error. The CDR3 does not close with the conserved phenylalanine or tryptophan, likely indicating a read error. The rearrangement links TRBV6-6 to TRBJ1-5; a possible D gene is TRBD1 (6 bases). V lost 7 bases and J 3 bases, leaving 13 bases between the germline ends. This CDR3 has 14 amino acids. Germline V gene data show CDR1 as MNHNY and CDR2 as SVGAGI (reference sequence). The CDR3 DNA reads TGTGCCAGCACTGGGGGCGCATCCAATCAGCCCCAGCATTTA. Its translation: CASTGGASNQPQHL.

Only one count was recorded for this clonotype. A junction boundary mismatches the germline segment, possibly from a read error. The rearrangement uses TRBV3-1 and TRBJ2-1; D not resolved. The CDR3 contains 16 residues. CDR1 and CDR2 from the germline V gene are LGHDT and YNNKEL (reference sequence). CDR3 coding DNA: TGTGCCGGCAGCCGAGAGGCCAGGCCCCCTTACAATGAGCAGTTCTTC. Its protein is CAGSREARPPYNEQFF.

This clonotype was counted many times. The CDR3 here is CSARGYGLAGETYNEQFF. CDR3 bases: TGCAGTGCTAGAGGCTACGGGTTAGCGGGGGAAACCTACAATGAGCAGTTCTTC. This chain links TRBV20-1 with TRBJ2-1; the match to TRBD2 covers 9 bases. This CDR3 has 18 amino acids. Unmatched junction bases numbered 12, after V lost 1 base and J lost 2 bases. Germline V gene data show CDR1 as DFQATT and CDR2 as SNEGSKA (reference sequence).

The V and J genes are TRBV10-3 and TRBJ2-5; 7 bases fit TRBD2. Trimming removed 8 bases from V and 4 bases from J; junction bases left unmatched: 4. This CDR3 has 12 residues. Germline V gene data show CDR1 as ENHRY and CDR2 as SYGVKD. The CDR3 loop is CAIGERGETQYF. CDR3 nucleotide sequence: TGTGCCATCGGGGAGCGGGGAGAGACCCAGTACTTC.

This clonotype was recorded many times. The CDR3 nucleotides are TGTGCCACCAGCAGAGATCGCTTAGGTGAGCAGTTCTTC. As protein: CATSRDRLGEQFF. This sequence joins TRBV15 and TRBJ2-1; D not certain. The CDR3 contains 13 residues. Per germline, CDR1 LNHNV and CDR2 YYDKDF (reference sequence). Trimming stripped 0 bases from V and 9 bases from J, with 9 bases between.

Of note for this clonotype: Being one base from a much bigger clone, this may be a read error. This chain connects TRBV5-6 to TRBJ2-2, with 13 bases identical to TRBD2. Germline CDR1 reads SGHDT; CDR2 reads YYEEEE. The J segment lost 5 bases and the V segment lost 7 bases, leaving 11 bases of the junction unmatched. This CDR3 has 17 amino acids. CDR3 sequence: CASRLIGLAGDTGELFF. CDR3 DNA sequence: TGTGCCAGCCGTCTGATCGGACTAGCGGGAGATACCGGGGAGCTGTTTTTT.

This clonotype was recorded many times. The genes are TRBV28 and TRBJ2-2; 7 bases agree with TRBD2. The ends lost 7 bases at V and 2 bases at J; junction bases unmatched: 7. This CDR3 region has 15 residues. Germline CDR1 and CDR2: MDHEN and SYDVKM. The CDR3 loop reads CASIRAGLNTGELFF. Here the CDR3 DNA reads TGTGCCAGCATTCGGGCGGGACTAAACACCGGGGAGCTGTTTTTT.